This T cell receptor beta chain originates from a study of T cells expressing NK-cell markers. Across the study: TCR beta repertoires came from sorted CD3+CD56+NKG2C+, CD3+CD56+NKG2C- and CD3+CD56-NKG2C+ T cells.

This CDR3 has 15 residues. Germline values: CDR1 MNHEY, CDR2 SMNVEV (reference sequence). Following a re-call of the 5' RACE reads, TCRdb has one entry per CDR3 protein and lacks DNA. The sample table includes about 190,000 distinct CDR3 sequences. This chain connects TRBV27 to TRBJ2-7; TCRdb selects TRBD1, and the lack of DNA leaves this call unchecked. The sample was blood T cells: a sorted CD56 or NKG2C T cell subset, CD4+ or CD8+ T cells, or bulk PBMC T cells (not recorded which). This TCR derives from a man aged 18 to 70 in good health. The CDR3 loop reads CASSPETGTTYEQYF.